These 3 T cell receptor beta chains were all obtained from the same sample, sequenced in a study of blood T cell repertoires in COVID-19. Sequencing used immunoSEQ multiplex PCR; TCRdb keeps in-frame clones, though not all of them. The sample contains roughly 180,000 clones, about 88% of which appear only once. Sequencing input: peripheral blood. These receptors originate from a man between 65 and 80 years old with active or convalescent COVID-19.

The V call is TRBV6-5, the J call TRBJ2-7; D possibly corresponds to TRBD1 (6 bases). The V gene's germline CDR1 is MNHEY and CDR2 SVGAGI. The V gene lost 3 bases and the J gene lost 6 bases, with 18 bases spanning the gap. CDR3 length: 15 amino acids. This CDR3 reads CASSYTTGSDLEQYF. The CDR3 region has the DNA TGTGCCAGCAGTTATACCACAGGGTCCGACCTCGAGCAGTACTTC.

This clone turned up a few times. The J gene is TRBJ2-3, the V gene TRBV10-2; D gene unclear. The CDR3 has 12 amino acids. Per the germline V gene, CDR1 is WSHSY and CDR2 is SAAADI. V was shortened by 6 bases and J by 1 base, with 5 bases between the two germline ends. Written as DNA, the CDR3 is TGCGCCAGCAGGAGCGGCACAGATACGCAGTATTTT. Amino acid sequence: CASRSGTDTQYF.

The chain has TRBV29-1 and TRBJ2-1; possibly TRBD2 for D (5 bases). The CDR3 length is 13 residues. Germline loops: CDR1 SQVTM, CDR2 ANQGSEA. The ends were cut back, 1 base at V and 5 bases at J, with 9 bases in the middle. The CDR3 loop reads CSVEVLANNEQFF. The CDR3 DNA reads as TGCAGCGTTGAAGTGCTAGCAAACAATGAGCAGTTCTTC.